This T cell receptor (beta chain) was retrieved from a study of T-cell memory formation after mild COVID-19. Study background: In these data, TCR clusters were largely donor specific.

5'RACE primed from the constant segment yielded TCR alpha and TCR beta cDNA libraries bearing sample barcodes and UMIs. TCRdb reprocessed the 5' RACE reads via MiXCR and lists one record per CDR3 protein. Of 200,000 to 300,000 distinct CDR3 sequences in the sample, 16% were seen once. In its sample, this clonotype was seen a few times. What it recognizes is unknown. CDR1 and CDR2 (germline): LGHNA, YNFKEQ. The junction had 3 bases not matched to a gene; V was cut back by 4 bases and J by 1 base. This CDR3 comprises 15 residues. Findings of the study overall: Pre-infection memory carried some responding clones, suggesting that cross-reactive memory joined. Contracting CD8+ clones were enriched in EMRA, CD4+ mainly in CM and EM.

The clonotype originates from a man between 18 and 29 years old who had mild COVID-19 (a few samples of this study predate the infection). Cell type and time point are not known. V gene TRBV4-2 combines with J gene TRBJ2-1; 8 nucleotides match TRBD2. Sequenced material: PBMCs or a T cell subset sorted from them (not recorded which). The CDR3 DNA follows: TGTGCCAGCAGCCTGCGGGGGGCGTCCTACAATGAGCAGTTCTTC. It encodes CASSLRGASYNEQFF.